A selection of T cell receptor beta chains follows, all from one sample in a study of CD8+CD57+ T cells in acquired aplastic anemia. TCRdb redid the calling of the reads with MiXCR, one entry per CDR3 protein. The top ten hold 65% to 70% of the sample, which has tens of thousands of distinct CDR3 sequences, around 42% seen once. Sample: sorted CD4+, CD8+, or CD8+CD57+ T cells (not recorded which) from PBMCs. The receptors shown here come from a human donor in good health, serving as a control. Each CDR3 is given with its conserved first and last residue. Each record gives: clone size, D gene, V gene, J gene, CDR3 DNA, CDR3 protein. A D gene is named only where the DNA matches it firmly. The listing skips clone size in some rows; elsewhere it reads once, few, many or a size class.

>many|.|TRBV20-1|TRBJ1-1
TGCAGTGCTACCCGTACAGGGAACACTGAAGCTTTCTTT
CSATRTGNTEAFF
>.|TRBD1|TRBV20-1|TRBJ2-7
TGCAGTGCTAGAGATGGACAGGGGGCCACCTACGAGCAGTACTTC
CSARDGQGATYEQYF
>many|TRBD1|TRBV19|TRBJ1-1
TGTGCCAGTAGTATAGATGAGGGACAGATTGAAGCTTTCTTT
CASSIDEGQIEAFF
>.|TRBD2|TRBV10-2|TRBJ2-7
TGCGCGAGCAGTGTGGCTAGCGGGACCTACGAGCAGTACTTC
CASSVASGTYEQYF
>.|TRBD1|TRBV6-1|TRBJ1-6
TGTGCCAGCAGCTCGCGACAGGGCCGAAATTCACCCCTCCACTTT
CASSSRQGRNSPLHF
>.|.|TRBV9|TRBJ1-2
TGTGCCAGCAGCGTTCCGGGGTCCTATGGCTACACCTTC
CASSVPGSYGYTF
>.|.|TRBV7-6|TRBJ1-1
TGTGCCAGCAGCTTACAGTTGCCTGGATGGGTAGCTTTCTTT
CASSLQLPGWVAFF
>many|TRBD2|TRBV24-1|TRBJ2-3
TGTGCCACCAGTGTTGGAGGTGGGGTACTCGGGGACTACACAGATACGCAGTATTTT
CATSVGGGVLGDYTDTQYF
>.|TRBD1|TRBV7-8|TRBJ2-7
TGTGCCAGCAGCTTCACAGGGGGCCCCTCCTACGAGCAGTACTTC
CASSFTGGPSYEQYF
>.|.|TRBV29-1|TRBJ2-7
TGCAGCGTCTACACATTGCACTACGAGCAGTACTTC
CSVYTLHYEQYF
>many|.|TRBV10-1|TRBJ1-2
TGCGCCAGCCGTAAGGACCCGCATGGCTACACCTTC
CASRKDPHGYTF
>.|.|TRBV7-3|TRBJ1-1
TGTGCCAGCAGCCGGACCAGAGAGAACACTGAAGCTTTCTTT
CASSRTRENTEAFF
>.|.|TRBV12-3/TRBV12-4|TRBJ2-3
TGTGCCAGCAGTTTTGGCACAGATACGCAGTATTTT
CASSFGTDTQYF
>.|TRBD1|TRBV20-1|TRBJ2-7
TGCAGTGCTAGCCCGACAGGGATCGAGCAGTACTTC
CSASPTGIEQYF
>few|TRBD1|TRBV5-1|TRBJ2-1
TGCGCCAGCGGGACAGACTACAATGAGCAGTTCTTC
CASGTDYNEQFF
>many|TRBD1|TRBV10-3|TRBJ1-5
TGTGCCATCAGTGATTCCGGGACAGGGAGGAATCAGCCCCAGCATTTT
CAISDSGTGRNQPQHF
>.|.|TRBV6-1|TRBJ1-1
TGTGCCAGCAGAGGGGGACCGCACACTGAAGCTTTCTTT
CASRGGPHTEAFF
>.|.|TRBV10-3|TRBJ1-2
TGTGCCATCGAAGGACAGCCTAACTATGGCTACACCTTC
CAIEGQPNYGYTF
>once|TRBD1|TRBV15|TRBJ2-1
TGTGCCACCAGCATAGGGGGACAGGGAGACCATGAGCAGTTCTTC
CATSIGGQGDHEQFF
>.|.|TRBV19|TRBJ1-5
TGTGCCAGTAGTATGGTGTCTTGGCAGCCCCAGCATTTT
CASSMVSWQPQHF
>.|.|TRBV5-1|TRBJ2-2
TGCGCCAGCAGCTCACAAGCAACCGGGGAGCTGTTTTTT
CASSSQATGELFF
>.|.|TRBV20-1|TRBJ2-3
TGCAGTGCTAGAGCGGCAGAGCACGCCACAGATACGCAGTATTTT
CSARAAEHATDTQYF
>many|.|TRBV20-1|TRBJ1-6
TGCAGTGCTAGATCGGACGGCGACTATAATTCACCCCTCCACTTT
CSARSDGDYNSPLHF
>many|TRBD1|TRBV19|TRBJ2-7
TGTGCCAGCGGACAGGGAGGAGAGCAGTACTTC
CASGQGGEQYF
>few|.|TRBV11-2|TRBJ2-2
TGTGCCAGCAGCTTAGTGGGGGGCGCGTGGACCGGGGAGCTGTTTTTT
CASSLVGGAWTGELFF
>.|TRBD1|TRBV9|TRBJ2-7
TGTGCCAGCAGCGCAACGAGACAGGGGGCAAAGGGTAACGAGCAGTACTTC
CASSATRQGAKGNEQYF
>once|TRBD2|TRBV7-3|TRBJ2-5
TGTGCCAGCAGCTTAAGGACTAGCGGGGGTACAGAGACCCAGTACTTC
CASSLRTSGGTETQYF
>few|.|TRBV6-1|TRBJ2-3
TGTGCCAGCAGCCCCGTCGGGGCAGATACGCAGTATTTT
CASSPVGADTQYF
>few|TRBD2|TRBV7-8|TRBJ2-5
TGTGCCAGCAGCTTAGGGACTAGCGGGGGGGGCATACAAGAGACCCAGTACTTC
CASSLGTSGGGIQETQYF
>.|.|TRBV24-1|TRBJ2-7
TGTGCCACCAGTGATCCTGACAGGAGCTCCTACGAGCAGTACTTC
CATSDPDRSSYEQYF
>many|.|TRBV19|TRBJ1-1
TGTGCCAGTAACGGCCGGGAACTGAACGAAGCTTTCTTT
CASNGRELNEAFF
>many|.|TRBV29-1|TRBJ2-5
TGCAGCGTCGCCAAGCCAGGGGCCCTAAGAGAGACCCAGTACTTC
CSVAKPGALRETQYF
>.|TRBD2|TRBV10-2|TRBJ2-1
TGCGCCAGCACCACCCCTAGCGGGAAAAGTTACAATGAGCAGTTCTTC
CASTTPSGKSYNEQFF
>few|TRBD2|TRBV4-3|TRBJ2-5
TGCGCCAGCAGCCAACTCCTAAGCGGGGGGGCCGGGACCCAGTACTTC
CASSQLLSGGAGTQYF